The 29 T cell receptor beta chains below come from one sample, sequenced in a study of shared clonotypes between healthy human individuals. Libraries were prepared by immunoSEQ multiplex PCR; TCRdb keeps only in-frame clonotypes and omits some of them. Counted here are about 600,000 clones, roughly 97% occurring once; the ten biggest clones make up about 0.06%. Sequencing was performed on naive CD4+ T cells sorted from blood. Specified subset: CD45RA+ positively selected. The receptors originated from a young woman in good health.

This sequence joins TRBV2 and TRBJ2-1; the match to TRBD2 covers 10 bases. Trimming removed 6 bases from V and 7 bases from J; junction bases left unmatched: 3. The germline V gene encodes CDR1 SNHLY and CDR2 FYNNEI. The CDR3 consists of 13 residues. The CDR3 DNA sequence: TGTGCCAGCAGAGCTAGCGGGAGTAATGAGCAGTTCTTC. It codes for CASRASGSNEQFF.

The V call is TRBV19, the J call TRBJ2-7, with 14 bases matching TRBD2. Germline V gene lookup returns CDR1 LNHDA and CDR2 SQIVND (reference sequence). Trimming removed 3 bases from V and 4 bases from J; junction bases left unmatched: 8. There are 17 residues in the CDR3. The CDR3 loop is CASSMRGLAGGWYEQYF. Written as DNA, the CDR3 is TGTGCCAGTAGTATGAGAGGACTAGCGGGAGGATGGTACGAGCAGTACTTC.

The chain links TRBV6-1 to TRBJ2-1; D uncertain. Germline CDR1 MNHNS, CDR2 SASEGT. Trimming cost V 4 bases and J 0 bases, with 13 bases left between them. The CDR3 consists of 16 residues. CDR3 amino acids: CASSAQSDGSYNEQFF. As DNA, the CDR3 is TGTGCCAGCAGTGCGCAGAGTGACGGCTCCTACAATGAGCAGTTCTTC.

The chain is built from TRBV7-2 and TRBJ2-2; the match to TRBD1 covers 9 bases. This CDR3 has 15 amino acids. The V gene's germline CDR1 is SGHTA and CDR2 FQGNSA. J gave up 6 bases and V 1 base, and 3 bases lay outside the gene matches. The CDR3 spells CASSLGTGVPGELFF. CDR3 sequence (DNA): TGTGCCAGCAGCTTAGGGACAGGGGTTCCCGGGGAGCTGTTTTTT. Complete variable domain (other parts from reference TRBV7-2 and TRBJ2-2): GAGVSQSPSNKVTEKGKDVELRCDPISGHTALYWYRQSLGQGLEFLIYFQGNSAPDKSGLPSDRFSAERTGGSVSTLTIQRTQQEDSAVYLCASSLGTGVPGELFFGEGSRLTVL.

This clone was observed once. The chain has TRBV28 and TRBJ1-1; D is unresolved. Trimming stripped 5 bases from V and 1 base from J, with 11 bases between. Germline V gene sequence: CDR1 MDHEN, CDR2 SYDVKM. This CDR3 is built from 14 residues. The CDR3 region is CASSPHSGNTEAFF. CDR3 DNA sequence: TGTGCCAGCAGTCCCCATTCAGGGAACACTGAAGCTTTCTTT.

The rearrangement links TRBV6-5 to TRBJ2-7; TRBD1 is a possible D gene (5 bases). This CDR3 has 16 residues. The germline V gene has CDR1 MNHEY and CDR2 SVGAGI. The germline V and J ends were trimmed by 0 bases and 7 bases, with 19 bases remaining between them. Here the CDR3 DNA reads TGTGCCAGCAGTTACTCGATGACAGCTAATTCCAATGAGCAGTACTTC. Protein product: CASSYSMTANSNEQYF.

The V call is TRBV25-1, the J call TRBJ2-3, with unresolved D. CDR3 length equals 14 residues. In germline, CDR1 is MGHDK, CDR2 SYGVNS. V shed 5 bases and J shed 2 bases, with 11 bases lying between them. The DNA of the CDR3 is TGTGCCAGCAGTTTGGCTTCGACCACAGATACGCAGTATTTT. It codes for CASSLASTTDTQYF.

The chain has TRBV7-2 and TRBJ2-2, with D hard to call. The V gene lost 1 base and the J gene lost 6 bases, with 9 bases spanning the gap. Looked up from germline, CDR1 is SGHTA and CDR2 is FQGNSA. The CDR3 length is 14 residues. The CDR3 nucleotides are TGTGCCAGCAGCTTAGAGGCTAGTGCCGGGGAGCTGTTTTTT. It translates to CASSLEASAGELFF.

The V call is TRBV6-1, the J call TRBJ2-7; no definite D call. Germline CDR1 and CDR2: MNHNS and SASEGT. Trimming took 4 bases from V and 3 from J, leaving 13 bases between them. The CDR3 covers 14 residues. In DNA, the CDR3 is TGTGCCAGCAGTGTGGCAGGTCCCTTCTACGAGCAGTACTTC. This sequence encodes CASSVAGPFYEQYF.

The gene calls are TRBV7-9 and TRBJ1-2; D is undetermined. V shed 3 bases and J shed 4 bases, with 15 bases lying between them. CDR1 SEHNR and CDR2 FQNEAQ come from the germline V gene (reference sequence). The CDR3 is made up of 15 amino acids. CDR3 protein: CASSFGGGVGYGYTF. The CDR3 DNA follows: TGTGCCAGCAGCTTTGGAGGAGGAGTGGGCTATGGCTACACCTTC.

This chain connects TRBV7-9 to TRBJ1-5, with 10 bases fitting TRBD1. The CDR3 is 17 amino acids. Germline-derived CDR1 and CDR2 are SEHNR and FQNEAQ (reference sequence). The V gene end was trimmed by 5 bases and the J gene end by 4 bases; junction bases not matched to a gene: 11. The CDR3 nucleotides read TGTGCCAGCAGCGAGGGACAGGGGAGGGTCGGAAATCAGCCCCAGCATTTT. Its translation: CASSEGQGRVGNQPQHF.

The chain carries TRBV11-2 and TRBJ1-3; D not resolved. The CDR3 is made up of 14 amino acids. CDR1 is SGHAT and CDR2 is FQNNGV in the germline V gene. Trimming left V 3 bases short and J 4 bases short, with 10 bases between. Here the CDR3 reads CASSLGSSGNTIYF. In DNA form, the CDR3 reads TGTGCCAGCAGCTTGGGGAGCTCCGGAAACACCATATATTTT.

The sample holds one count of this clone. The V gene is TRBV11-2, the J gene TRBJ2-1; the match to TRBD1 covers 12 bases. Trimming at V came to 6 bases and at J to 3 bases, leaving 9 bases not matched to a gene. Germline lookup yields CDR1 SGHAT and CDR2 FQNNGV. CDR3 length equals 17 residues. The CDR3 is CASSLGGQGAVYNEQFF. In nucleotides, the CDR3 is TGTGCCAGCAGTCTAGGGGGACAGGGGGCGGTCTACAATGAGCAGTTCTTC.

The chain employs TRBV10-1 and TRBJ2-7; 11 bases line up with TRBD2. Germline trimming cut 6 bases from V and 0 bases from J; bases unmatched to any gene: 7. The germline V gene encodes CDR1 WNHNN and CDR2 SYGVQD (reference sequence). This CDR3 has 16 residues. CDR3 nucleotide sequence: TGCGCCAGCAGCCGCTCCGGGACTAGCGGCTCCTACGAGCAGTACTTC. It is translated as CASSRSGTSGSYEQYF.

Turning to this clone: Other DNA sequences in the same sample also yield this CDR3. The V and J genes are TRBV19 and TRBJ2-2; no clear D gene. The CDR3 loop spans 14 amino acids. Looked up from germline, CDR1 is LNHDA and CDR2 is SQIVND (reference sequence). The V and J ends lost 3 bases and 1 base respectively, with 6 bases between them. The CDR3 sequence is CASSIGQNTGELFF. The DNA of the CDR3 is TGTGCCAGTAGTATTGGGCAGAACACCGGGGAGCTGTTTTTT.

This rearrangement joins TRBV28 to TRBJ2-5, with D possibly matching TRBD2 (5 bases). Near its end, the DNA agrees better with TRBJ2-7, so the J call may be wrong. Germline-derived CDR1 and CDR2 are MDHEN and SYDVKM. CDR3 length: 18 residues. CDR3: CASSLPEGKRTSRDEQYF. DNA of the CDR3: TGTGCCAGCAGCTTACCAGAGGGAAAGCGGACCTCAAGAGACGAGCAGTACTTC.

The genes are TRBV19 and TRBJ1-5; D is possibly TRBD1 (6 bases). Trimming took 6 bases from V and 6 from J, leaving 12 bases between them. The CDR3 has 13 residues. Germline CDR1 reads LNHDA; CDR2 reads SQIVND (reference sequence). The CDR3 DNA reads TGTGCCAGTAGCCTAGGGGGGTTTCAGCCCCAGCATTTT. Translated: CASSLGGFQPQHF.

The chain couples TRBV27 to TRBJ2-7; the D gene is possibly TRBD2 (5 bases). The CDR3 is made up of 12 amino acids. Germline CDR1 reads MNHEY; CDR2 reads SMNVEV (reference sequence). V lost 6 bases and J 4 bases, leaving 10 bases between the germline ends. CDR3 protein: CASSPSRYEQYF. In DNA form, the CDR3 reads TGTGCCAGCAGCCCTAGCAGGTACGAGCAGTACTTC.

The chain combines TRBV6-5 with TRBJ2-2, with D possibly TRBD1 on 6 matching bases. V was trimmed by 9 bases and J by 1 base, leaving 15 bases between them. The CDR3 has 15 amino acids. Germline CDR1 is MNHEY and CDR2 is SVGAGI. In nucleotides, the CDR3 is TGTGCCAGTCGGTCCGGGACACTGAACACCGGGGAGCTGTTTTTT. Its translation: CASRSGTLNTGELFF.

This clone was observed a single time. The chain links TRBV28 to TRBJ2-1; D unresolved. V was trimmed by 6 bases and J by 16 bases, leaving 19 bases between them. This CDR3 spans 12 amino acids. Germline assignment: CDR1 MDHEN and CDR2 SYDVKM. CDR3 nucleotides: TGTGCCAGCAGCATAAACCGGGCCACGGGCTTCTTC. Amino acids: CASSINRATGFF. Supplemented by reference TRBV28 and TRBJ2-1, the full variable domain reads DVKVTQSSRYLVKRTGEKVFLECVQDMDHENMFWYRQDPGLGLRLIYFSYDVKMKEKGDIPEGYSVSREKKERFSLILESASTNQTSMYLCASSINRATGFFGPGTRLTVL.

In its sample, this clone was seen once. The V gene is TRBV5-1, the J gene TRBJ2-5; TRBD2 is a possible D gene (5 bases). Gene TRBJ2-7 matches the end of the DNA better, so the J call may be wrong. CDR3 size: 14 residues. Germline V gives CDR1 SGHRS, CDR2 YFSETQ. CDR3 DNA sequence: TGCGCCAGCAGCTTGGGTCGGACTTCCTACGAGCAGTACTTC. Its protein is CASSLGRTSYEQYF.

This chain joins TRBV7-6 and TRBJ2-7, with D tentatively TRBD1 (6 bases). The CDR3 runs 15 residues. Deletions cut 4 bases from V and 1 base from J, with 14 bases between. Germline V lookup: CDR1 SGHVS, CDR2 FNYEAQ. The chain's CDR3 is CASSSTGSKSYEQYF. The DNA for the CDR3 is TGTGCCAGCAGCTCAACAGGGTCCAAATCCTACGAGCAGTACTTC.

This clone appeared once. Other DNA sequences of this sample code for an identical CDR3. This sequence joins TRBV28 and TRBJ2-1; D ambiguous. The CDR3 is 11 residues long. Germline loops: CDR1 MDHEN, CDR2 SYDVKM. Trimming cost V 1 base and J 8 bases, with 3 bases left between them. This CDR3 reads CASSLFDEQFF. The DNA of the CDR3 is TGTGCCAGCAGTTTATTTGATGAGCAGTTCTTC.

This rearrangement joins TRBV6-1 to TRBJ2-3; 8 nucleotides line up with TRBD1. The CDR3 consists of 15 residues. V lost 7 bases, J lost 2 bases, and 8 bases stayed unmatched. Germline-derived CDR1 and CDR2 are MNHNS and SASEGT. CDR3 DNA: TGTGCCAGCACCTTGGACAGGGCGGTCACAGATACGCAGTATTTT. Its protein product is CASTLDRAVTDTQYF.

The chain uses TRBV7-2 and TRBJ2-3; D not certain. This CDR3 contains 12 residues. Trimming removed 3 bases at V and 10 bases at J, with 11 bases between. CDR1 and CDR2 from the germline V gene are SGHTA and FQGNSA. CDR3: CASSFDVGSQYF. The CDR3 nucleotides read TGTGCCAGCAGCTTTGATGTGGGGTCGCAGTATTTT.

V is TRBV2 and J is TRBJ1-4, with 8 bases fitting TRBD1. The germline gives CDR1 SNHLY, CDR2 FYNNEI. The V and J ends lost 5 bases and 6 bases, in that order; junction bases with no gene match: 5. The CDR3 consists of 14 residues. The CDR3 is CASSLQGGDEKLFF. CDR3 DNA sequence: TGTGCCAGCAGTTTACAGGGGGGGGATGAAAAACTGTTTTTT. Combining the CDR3 with reference TRBV2 and TRBJ1-4 gives the whole variable domain EPEVTQTPSHQVTQMGQEVILRCVPISNHLYFYWYRQILGQKVEFLVSFYNNEISEKSEIFDDQFSVERPDGSNFTLKIRSTKLEDSAMYFCASSLQGGDEKLFFGSGTQLSVL.

This clone occurred once. The rearrangement links TRBV4-1 to TRBJ1-2; no reliable D call. The CDR3 contains 14 residues. V was cut by 0 bases and J by 4 bases, with 9 bases left in between. Germline V gives CDR1 MGHRA, CDR2 YSYEKL. This CDR3 is CASSQEASRYGYTF. The CDR3 DNA reads TGCGCCAGCAGCCAAGAGGCATCGCGCTATGGCTACACCTTC.

The chain carries TRBV25-1 and TRBJ1-1, with D possibly TRBD1 on 5 matching bases. CDR3 size: 15 residues. Germline V gives CDR1 MGHDK, CDR2 SYGVNS. With 1 base removed from V and 1 base from J, the gap between germline ends came to 10 bases. The CDR3 coding sequence is TGTGCCAGCAGTGAATTCGGGACTTGGAACACTGAAGCTTTCTTT. This encodes CASSEFGTWNTEAFF.

This clone was counted a single time. The chain is built from TRBV29-1 and TRBJ2-1, with D unresolved. This CDR3 has 13 amino acids. Germline V gives CDR1 SQVTM, CDR2 ANQGSEA. Trimming shortened V by 7 bases and J by 0 bases, and 10 bases separated the two germline ends. The CDR3 region has the DNA TGCAGCGCGAGAAAAAACTCCTACAATGAGCAGTTCTTC. It is translated as CSARKNSYNEQFF.